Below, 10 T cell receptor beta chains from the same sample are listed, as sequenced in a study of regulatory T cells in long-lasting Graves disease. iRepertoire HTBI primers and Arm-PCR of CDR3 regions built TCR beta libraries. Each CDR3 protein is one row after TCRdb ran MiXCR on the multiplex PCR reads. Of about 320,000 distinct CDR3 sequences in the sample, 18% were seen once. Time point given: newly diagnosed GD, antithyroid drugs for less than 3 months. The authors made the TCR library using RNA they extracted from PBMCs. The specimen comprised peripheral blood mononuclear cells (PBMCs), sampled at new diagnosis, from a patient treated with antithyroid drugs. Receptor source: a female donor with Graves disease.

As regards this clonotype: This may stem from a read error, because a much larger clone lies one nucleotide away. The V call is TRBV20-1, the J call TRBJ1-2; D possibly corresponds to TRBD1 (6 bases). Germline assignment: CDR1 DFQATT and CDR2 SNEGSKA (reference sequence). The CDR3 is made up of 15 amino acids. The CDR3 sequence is CSTREGRTDNYGYTF. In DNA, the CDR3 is TGCAGTACTAGAGAGGGTCGGACAGACAACTATGGCTACACCTTC.

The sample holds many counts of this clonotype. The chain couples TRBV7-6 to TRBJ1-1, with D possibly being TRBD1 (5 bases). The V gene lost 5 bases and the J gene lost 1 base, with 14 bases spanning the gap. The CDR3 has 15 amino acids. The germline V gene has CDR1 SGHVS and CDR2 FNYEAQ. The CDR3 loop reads CASSPRDYSNTEAFF. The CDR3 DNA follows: TGTGCCAGCAGCCCGCGGGACTACTCGAACACTGAAGCTTTCTTT.

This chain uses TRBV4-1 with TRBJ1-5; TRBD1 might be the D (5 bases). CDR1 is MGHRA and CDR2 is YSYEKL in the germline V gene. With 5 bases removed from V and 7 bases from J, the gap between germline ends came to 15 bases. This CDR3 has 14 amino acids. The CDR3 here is CASSVRDEGQPQHF. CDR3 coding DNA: TGCGCCAGCAGCGTACGGGACGAAGGGCAGCCCCAGCATTTT.

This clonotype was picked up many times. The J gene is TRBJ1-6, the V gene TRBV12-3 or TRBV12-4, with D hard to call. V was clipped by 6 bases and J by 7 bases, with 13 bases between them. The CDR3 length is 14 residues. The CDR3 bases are TGTGCCAGCAGCGGCCCGGGCCGAAATTCACCCCTCCACTTT. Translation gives CASSGPGRNSPLHF.

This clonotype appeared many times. The CDR3 bases are TGTGCCAGCAGCTCTACTATCAGTGACGAGCAGTACTTC. It yields the protein CASSSTISDEQYF. The J gene is TRBJ2-7, the V gene TRBV12-3 or TRBV12-4; no clear D gene. The CDR3 contains 13 residues. V gave up 6 bases and J gave up 5 bases, with 14 bases separating them.

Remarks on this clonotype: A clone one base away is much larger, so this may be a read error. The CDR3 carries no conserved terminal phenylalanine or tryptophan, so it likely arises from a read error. CDR3 DNA: TGTGCCAGCAGCCGGGGACACAGTAATGAAAAACTGTTTTAT. This translates into CASSRGHSNEKLFY. The genes are TRBV7-8 and TRBJ1-4; D may be TRBD1 (6 bases). This CDR3 is 14 amino acids long. Trimming cost V 5 bases and J 4 bases, with 11 bases left between them. CDR1 and CDR2 (germline): SGHVS, FQNEAQ.

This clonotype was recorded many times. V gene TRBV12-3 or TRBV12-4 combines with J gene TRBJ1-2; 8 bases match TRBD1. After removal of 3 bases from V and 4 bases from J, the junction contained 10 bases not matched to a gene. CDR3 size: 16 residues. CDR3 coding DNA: TGTGCCAGCAGTTTGACGGGACAGGTTCCCTTCTATGGCTACACCTTC. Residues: CASSLTGQVPFYGYTF.

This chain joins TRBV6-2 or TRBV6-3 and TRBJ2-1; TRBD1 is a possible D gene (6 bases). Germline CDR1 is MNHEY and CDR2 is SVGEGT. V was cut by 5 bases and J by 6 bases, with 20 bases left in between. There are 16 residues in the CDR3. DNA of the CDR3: TGTGCCAGCAGTGACAGGTACCGTGGACCTATCAATGAGCAGTTCTTC. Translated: CASSDRYRGPINEQFF.

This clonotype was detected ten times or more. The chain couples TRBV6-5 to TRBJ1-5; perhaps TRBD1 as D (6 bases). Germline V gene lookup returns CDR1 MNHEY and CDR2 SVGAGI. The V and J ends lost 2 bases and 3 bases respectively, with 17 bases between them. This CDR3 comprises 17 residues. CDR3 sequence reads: CASSYTRRGGDNQPQHF. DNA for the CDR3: TGTGCCAGCAGTTACACCCGGAGGGGGGGAGACAATCAGCCCCAGCATTTT.

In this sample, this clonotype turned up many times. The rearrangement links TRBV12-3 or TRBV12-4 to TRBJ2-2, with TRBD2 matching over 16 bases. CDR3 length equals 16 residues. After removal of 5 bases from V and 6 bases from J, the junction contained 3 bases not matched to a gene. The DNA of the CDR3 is TGTGCCAGCAGTCCGGGACTAGCGGGAGGGCCCGGGGAGCTGTTTTTT. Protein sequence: CASSPGLAGGPGELFF.